The rows below give T cell receptor beta chains drawn from one sample of a study of blood T cell repertoires in COVID-19. Sequenced by immunoSEQ multiplex PCR; TCRdb stores in-frame clones only, minus some. The data hold some 250,000 clones, with more than 75% observed a single time. Material for sequencing was peripheral blood. The receptors were gathered from a young woman who had recovered from COVID-19. Both conserved end residues are part of each CDR3. Each record gives: J gene, clone size, V gene, CDR3 protein. Clone size appears in some rows only: once, few, many, or a class for an expanded clone.

TRBJ2-7 NA TRBV6-6 CASSPGGSLSYEQYF
TRBJ1-2 NA TRBV7-3 CASSLTRTGTGGYTF
TRBJ2-5 NA TRBV1 CTSSRSSGGEETQYF
TRBJ1-2 NA TRBV9 CASTPGEGIGGYTF
TRBJ2-4 NA TRBV2 CASSDGSLAKNIQYF
TRBJ1-4 NA TRBV9 CASSGDRGRNEKLFF
TRBJ2-5 once TRBV28 CASSYVPGTGVGTQYF
TRBJ2-3 NA TRBV30 CAWSGHLRLAGPDTQYF
TRBJ1-2 NA TRBV2 CASRRDGYGYTF
TRBJ1-6 NA TRBV7-8 CASSQKGQLGNSPLHF
TRBJ2-7 NA TRBV7-2 CASSFDRGTGEQYF
TRBJ2-1 NA TRBV9 CASSVSSGGGSEQFF
TRBJ1-1 NA TRBV12-5 CASGSSGQGKNTEAFF
TRBJ1-6 few TRBV7-2 CASSASTGQGTSPLHF
TRBJ2-1 NA TRBV19 CASSMRTGLANEQFF
TRBJ2-7 NA TRBV6-2/TRBV6-3 CASSWTGNYEQYF
TRBJ2-5 NA TRBV7-2 CASSLRPPGETQYF
TRBJ2-1 few TRBV9 CASSIAGGSYNEQFF
TRBJ2-3 NA TRBV27 CASSRGSSTDTQYF
TRBJ2-5 NA TRBV10-3 CAISELGPETQYF
TRBJ1-2 few TRBV4-1 CASSQDFFADGYTF
TRBJ2-7 once TRBV20-1 CSASIGEYEQYF
TRBJ2-1 NA TRBV19 CASSRQGQGWDEQFF
TRBJ1-6 NA TRBV28 CASTLGGTSVDSPLHF
TRBJ1-1 NA TRBV5-1 CASSQGGGDRGTEAFF
TRBJ2-2 NA TRBV7-9 CASSLRLAGVTGELFF
TRBJ2-1 NA TRBV3-1/TRBV3-2 CASSQVRRGAYNEQFF
TRBJ1-2 NA TRBV19 CASSIERTGANYGYTF
TRBJ2-1 NA TRBV11-2 CASSLASLEQFF
TRBJ1-2 once TRBV11-3 CASEQRGGPLLNYGYTF
TRBJ2-7 NA TRBV6-6 CASSSTSGGSYEQYF
TRBJ2-1 NA TRBV4-2 CASSQQQGINNEQFF
TRBJ2-3 NA TRBV5-1 CASSVMGGRTDTQYF
TRBJ2-5 NA TRBV9 CASSVGGVPETQYF
TRBJ2-2 NA TRBV3-1/TRBV3-2 CASSQEFAGGRGTGELFF
TRBJ2-7 NA TRBV6-5 CASSSSGGEQYF
TRBJ2-1 once TRBV9 CASSVGGVNNEQFF
TRBJ2-1 NA TRBV11-3 CASSLDPTSGGSYNEQFF
TRBJ2-5 once TRBV30 CAWDSGQETQYF
TRBJ1-1 NA TRBV12-3/TRBV12-4 CASRRTNTEAFF
TRBJ2-2 NA TRBV5-1 CASSLDSPGELFF
TRBJ2-2 NA TRBV7-8 CASSRPTGRDTGELFF
TRBJ2-2 NA TRBV5-4 CASSWGGLMNTGELFF
TRBJ1-4 NA TRBV21-1 CASSKALVHGLSEKLFF
TRBJ2-7 NA TRBV30 CAWGTGANEQYF
TRBJ2-2 once TRBV5-1 CASSLPGVNTGELFF
TRBJ2-4 NA TRBV19 CASSIGLAGTLAKNIQYF
TRBJ1-1 NA TRBV7-9 CASSLSTGGLTEAFF
TRBJ1-1 NA TRBV19 CASSTTALMNTEAFF
TRBJ1-3 NA TRBV14 CASSQDRGAQGGNTIYF
TRBJ2-7 NA TRBV6-6 CASSYFGQGFYEQYF
TRBJ1-2 NA TRBV12-3/TRBV12-4 CASLGGSNYGYTF
TRBJ2-2 few TRBV7-9 CASSSALFGGENTGELFF
TRBJ2-3 NA TRBV19 CASSRTGQSTDTQYF